The 3 T cell receptor beta chains given below trace back to one sample, sequenced in a study of shared clonotypes between healthy human individuals. Method: immunoSEQ multiplex PCR; TCRdb's copy keeps in-frame clones and lacks some. This table has a few million clones, around nine tenths appearing once. The specimen was naive CD4+ T cells sorted from blood. Subset meaning: CD45RA+ positively selected. These receptor sequences come from a man between 18 and 35 years old in good health.

V usage is TRBV2 and J usage is TRBJ1-3; no definite D call. CDR1 and CDR2 (germline): SNHLY, FYNNEI. Trimming removed 2 bases from V and 1 base from J, with 12 bases in between. The CDR3 is 16 residues long. CDR3 in DNA: TGTGCCAGCAGTGAAATAGGGCCGGGATCTGGAAACACCATATATTTT. Translation: CASSEIGPGSGNTIYF.

Regarding this clone: Other DNA variants within this sample encode the same CDR3. The rearrangement joins TRBV5-4 to TRBJ2-7; 8 nucleotides agree with TRBD2. The CDR3 sequence is 14 residues long. Germline V gives CDR1 SGHNT, CDR2 YYREEE (reference sequence). V lost 1 base, J lost 0 bases, and 0 bases stayed unmatched. The CDR3 protein is CASSLTSGSYEQYF. The CDR3 DNA is TGTGCCAGCAGCTTGACTAGCGGCTCCTACGAGCAGTACTTC.

The chain is built from TRBV29-1 and TRBJ1-2; 8 bases fit TRBD1. The CDR3 has 16 residues. Germline assignment: CDR1 SQVTM and CDR2 ANQGSEA. V trimming: 2 bases; J trimming: 4 bases; junction bases outside the gene matches: 12. This CDR3 reads CSVEMGTGASGYGYTF. The CDR3 coding sequence is TGCAGCGTTGAAATGGGGACAGGAGCCTCCGGCTATGGCTACACCTTC.